This TCR beta chain was recovered during a study of T cells in Graves' hyperthyroidism and ophthalmopathy. This clonotype was recorded many times. Its antigen remains unknown. General study findings and limits: Prediction of ophthalmopathy progression came a median approximately 7 months pre-onset.

Diagnostic assessment was based on clinical symptoms, serum thyroxine and TRAb, thyroid ultrasound and orbital computed tomography. V was trimmed by 4 bases and J by 5 bases, leaving 10 bases between them. Germline-derived CDR1 and CDR2 are SEHNR and FQNEAQ (reference sequence). This CDR3 region has 13 residues. The investigators amplified TCR beta CDR3 regions from RNA transcripts. HTBI primers drove first-round RT-PCR of the TCR CDR3. TCRdb processed the multiplex PCR reads anew with MiXCR; each CDR3 protein has one entry. Here the sample spans approximately 600,000 distinct CDR3 sequences, 13% to 15% being singletons.

J is TRBJ2-3 and V is TRBV7-9; TRBD2 might be the D (5 bases). Sequences were obtained from blood. The receptor's source is a woman in her late teens or twenties with Graves' ophthalmopathy. CDR3 residues: CASSWQEEDTQYF. CDR3 bases: TGTGCCAGCAGCTGGCAGGAGGAAGATACGCAGTATTTT.